This TCR beta chain was profiled in a study of cytomegalovirus exposure and HLA in healthy donors (dated by TCRdb to between 2016 and 2019). Background on the whole study: The roughly 670 repertoires of the first cohort and the 110 or so validation repertoires were produced on the same platform, according to a later analysis. The study aimed to test whether signatures of past pathogen exposure could be identified by cataloging public T cell receptors. A separate validation cohort of over a hundred different subjects was used in addition to the roughly 670-subject first cohort. To predict cytomegalovirus infection status, the study brought together high-throughput TCR immunosequencing, statistical association of individual TCRs with disease status, and machine learning.

The donors belonged to the validation cohort of around 130 subjects, which was separate from the roughly 670-subject first cohort. The CDR1 and CDR2 encoded by the germline V gene (reference sequence) are GTSNPN and SVGIG. Counted from cysteine to phenylalanine, this CDR3 has 12 amino acids. Only CDR3 DNA remains: 36 bases, in frame from the first base. Broad study findings and their caveats: Most TCR sequences were observed very rarely across donors, whereas some public TCRs were present in many individuals. Of the cluster scores, roughly 93% were above 0 in a later analysis, which found that TCRs clustered in the first cohort also tended to co-occur in the approximately 130 validation repertoires. A later analysis had no HLA typing for the validation cohort, so co-occurrence there was scored across all 130 or so repertoires. Three of the identified cytomegalovirus-associated TCR beta chains were confirmed in vitro to be specific for cytomegalovirus antigens. The study gave a list of about 160 TCR beta chains associated with cytomegalovirus. It was suggested by the authors that the approach could potentially be generalized to other disease states and immunological phenotypes. The classifier was reported to diagnose cytomegalovirus status with high specificity and sensitivity in both the original cohort and the validation cohort.

Library construction relied on the immunoSEQ multiplex PCR assay. The paper's data handling went like this. A statistical classification framework was built to diagnose cytomegalovirus status from the catalog of TCR beta chain sequences. TCRdb re-hosts the immuneACCESS table, in-frame sequences only. Its copies lack some clones; in the studies checked, an unresolved V gene accounts for under half of them, and the cause for the rest is not known. That table gives V, J and clone size, and the DNA gave D and trimming. The sample table contains tens of thousands of clones; only one count was recorded for approximately 95% of them. The leading ten clones occupy roughly 1.6% of the sample. Concerning this clone itself: The clone's antigen remains unknown. No base-level quality is on record; no much larger clone is a single base apart.

What was sequenced was PBMCs. Rearrangement joined TRBV30 to TRBJ2-5, with 9 bases aligning to TRBD2. The J call may be in error: the DNA end matches TRBJ2-7 better. The sequence came from a man aged 18-30 years in good health and CMV-seropositive. The CDR3 region has the sequence CAWTSGAYEQYF. DNA sequence: TGTGCCTGGACTAGCGGGGCTTACGAGCAGTACTTC.